The 27 T cell receptor beta chains presented below share a single source sample, sequenced in a study of breast tumors, draining lymph nodes, adjacent tissues. TCRdb processed the multiplex PCR reads anew with MiXCR; each CDR3 protein has one entry. The sample lists 200,000 to 300,000 distinct CDR3 sequences, 30% occurring once. Breast cancer patients provided tissue from their axillary draining lymph nodes. The material sequenced was axillary lymph node tissue. These receptors were obtained from a female donor with breast cancer. Some clones in this sample may be carry-over from other donors' samples.

This clonotype has just one count. The chain carries TRBV15 and TRBJ1-1; perhaps TRBD1 as D (6 bases). The germline V gene has CDR1 LNHNV and CDR2 YYDKDF (reference sequence). V shed 0 bases and J shed 1 base, with 15 bases lying between them. The CDR3 has 17 residues. In DNA form, the CDR3 reads TGTGCCACCAGCAGAGACAGGGGCAGGGGACCGAACACTGAAGCTTTCTTT. Amino acid sequence: CATSRDRGRGPNTEAFF.

The rearrangement links TRBV6-5 to TRBJ2-3; D is unclear. V gave up 6 bases and J gave up 4 bases, with 14 bases separating them. Germline V gives CDR1 MNHEY, CDR2 SVGAGI. This CDR3 is built from 14 residues. The DNA of the CDR3 is TGTGCCAGCAGCCCGAGCACCAATCCAGATACGCAGTATTTT. This translates into CASSPSTNPDTQYF.

This clonotype was seen many times. The genes are TRBV20-1 and TRBJ2-7; 7 nucleotides agree with TRBD1. The CDR3 runs 13 residues. V gave up 5 bases and J gave up 0 bases; unmatched junction bases: 4. In germline, CDR1 is DFQATT, CDR2 SNEGSKA (reference sequence). CDR3 amino acids: CSARDSRSYEQYF. CDR3 in DNA: TGCAGTGCTCGGGACAGCCGCTCCTACGAGCAGTACTTC.

The chain is built from TRBV27 and TRBJ2-7; 7 nucleotides align to TRBD1. Germline CDR1 MNHEY, CDR2 SMNVEV (reference sequence). J lost 4 bases, V lost 3 bases, and 6 bases had no gene match. The CDR3 totals 14 residues. In nucleotides, the CDR3 is TGTGCCAGCAGTTTGACGGGACAGAAATACGAGCAGTACTTC. This codes for CASSLTGQKYEQYF.

To note about this clonotype: The junction departs from the called germline gene at one end, perhaps through a read error. This chain links TRBV7-2 with TRBJ1-2; D call uncertain. CDR3 length equals 15 residues. The germline CDR1 and CDR2 sequences are SGHTA and FQGNSA. The CDR3 loop reads CTSSSSKIRSRGYPF. The CDR3 nucleotides are TGTACCAGCAGCTCCAGTAAAATCCGCAGTCGTGGCTACCCCTTC.

This clonotype came up many times. The chain uses TRBV12-3 or TRBV12-4 and TRBJ2-7, with 9 positions matching TRBD2. The junction had 7 bases not matched to a gene; V was cut back by 3 bases and J by 7 bases. This CDR3 spans 14 amino acids. This CDR3 reads CASSFRGRASEQYF. The DNA of the CDR3 is TGTGCCAGCAGTTTTCGCGGGAGGGCATCTGAGCAGTACTTC.

This clonotype was seen ten or more times. CDR3 sequence reads: CASLDLGNEQFF. The CDR3 nucleotides are TGTGCCAGCCTAGATCTGGGCAATGAGCAGTTCTTC. The V and J genes are TRBV19 and TRBJ2-1, with unresolved D. Germline V CDR1 and CDR2: LNHDA, SQIVND (reference sequence). This CDR3 has 12 residues. V lost 9 bases, J lost 6 bases, and 12 bases lay in between.

As concerns this clonotype: This may arise from a read error, as a much more abundant clone is one base away. This chain connects TRBV6-5 to TRBJ1-5; D uncertain. This CDR3 contains 13 residues. The ends were cut back, 5 bases at V and 6 bases at J, with 11 bases in the middle. Germline lookup yields CDR1 MNHEY and CDR2 SVGAGI. This CDR3 reads CASSPGRSQPQHF. Written as DNA, the CDR3 is TGTGCCAGCAGTCCCGGGAGAAGTCAGCCCCAGCATTTT.

This clonotype occurred many times. This rearrangement joins TRBV20-1 to TRBJ1-5, with a weak D call TRBD1 (6 bases). Germline loops: CDR1 DFQATT, CDR2 SNEGSKA (reference sequence). The CDR3 length is 13 residues. The V end lost 3 bases, the J end lost 4 bases, and 10 bases lay between the germline ends. This CDR3 reads CSARTGGNQPQHF. CDR3 nucleotide sequence: TGCAGTGCTAGGACAGGTGGTAATCAGCCCCAGCATTTT.

As for this clonotype: This may come from a read error, since a much larger clone is one base off. This sequence joins TRBV20-1 and TRBJ2-2; D is tentatively TRBD1 or TRBD2 (5 bases each). Looked up from germline, CDR1 is DFQATT and CDR2 is SNEGSKA (reference sequence). This CDR3 comprises 15 residues. CDR3 sequence: CSAREGGGNTGELLF. DNA of the CDR3: TGCAGTGCTAGAGAAGGTGGGGGTAACACCGGGGAGCTGTTGTTT.

The V and J genes are TRBV12-3 or TRBV12-4 and TRBJ1-1, with no clear D. Trimming cost V 4 bases and J 1 base, with 7 bases left between them. The CDR3 contains 13 residues. CDR3 amino acids: CASSWNPNTEAFF. The DNA of the CDR3 is TGTGCCAGCAGTTGGAACCCGAACACTGAAGCTTTCTTT.

The rearrangement links TRBV15 to TRBJ2-6, with D unclear. CDR1 and CDR2 from the germline V gene are LNHNV and YYDKDF (reference sequence). V lost 3 bases and J 4 bases, leaving 7 bases between the germline ends. This CDR3 has 14 amino acids. The CDR3 loop reads CATSRSQGANVLTF. The CDR3 nucleotides are TGTGCCACCAGCAGGTCTCAGGGGGCCAACGTCCTGACTTTC.

This clonotype was found once. Possible read error: a much larger clone is one base away. The CDR3 bases are TGCGGTGCTGGGGGAACCAGCGGGAAAGTAGTCAATGAGCAGTTCTTC. It specifies CGAGGTSGKVVNEQFF. V gene TRBV20-1 combines with J gene TRBJ2-1; TRBD2 agrees at 7 bases. In germline, CDR1 is DFQATT, CDR2 SNEGSKA (reference sequence). This CDR3 is 16 amino acids long.

Points on this clonotype: One junction end does not reproduce the germline sequence, and a read error may be involved. This chain joins TRBV9 and TRBJ2-1, with D unresolved. The length of the CDR3 is 14 residues. Germline V CDR1 and CDR2: SGDLS, YYNGEE. The CDR3 is CASSQVLGSEWQLF. CDR3 nucleotides: TGTGCCAGCAGCCAAGTCTTAGGTAGTGAGTGGCAGCTCTTC.

The V and J genes are TRBV20-1 and TRBJ2-1; 8 bases line up with TRBD1. With V trimmed by 4 bases and J by 0 bases, 14 bases remained unmatched. Germline V gene lookup returns CDR1 DFQATT and CDR2 SNEGSKA (reference sequence). This CDR3 contains 18 residues. The CDR3 sequence: CSATGQGPHLSSYNEQFF. CDR3 nucleotides: TGCAGTGCTACAGGACAGGGCCCTCACCTCAGCTCCTACAATGAGCAGTTCTTC.

With regard to this clonotype: A read error may explain this, as a much larger clone is one base away. The V call is TRBV6-4, the J call TRBJ2-1; D possibly uses TRBD1 or TRBD2 (5 bases each). The germline V and J ends were trimmed by 9 bases and 4 bases, with 13 bases remaining between them. The CDR3 runs to 13 residues. Germline CDR1 and CDR2: MRHNA and SNTAGT. The CDR3 DNA sequence: TGTGCCAGTAGCGCAGGGATATACAATGAGCAGTTCTTC. It is translated as CASSAGIYNEQFF.

This clonotype was detected ten times or more. The gene calls are TRBV5-1 and TRBJ2-3; 9 nucleotides align to TRBD2. The CDR3 is made up of 15 amino acids. J lost 6 bases, V lost 4 bases, and 9 bases had no gene match. Germline V CDR1 and CDR2: SGHRS, YFSETQ. The CDR3 coding sequence is TGCGCCAGCAGCCCTAGCGGGAAACTCGCGGATACGCAGTATTTT. Residues: CASSPSGKLADTQYF.

This clonotype was seen ten or more times. The chain links TRBV19 to TRBJ1-5; 8 bases align to TRBD1. V was clipped by 6 bases and J by 3 bases; unmatched bases: 1. CDR1 LNHDA and CDR2 SQIVND come from the germline V gene (reference sequence). The CDR3 extends over 13 amino acids. CDR3 residues: CASRDRDNQPQHF. The CDR3 coding sequence is TGTGCCAGTAGGGACAGGGACAATCAGCCCCAGCATTTT.

This clonotype was seen at least ten times. The chain links TRBV2 to TRBJ1-6, with a weak D call TRBD1 (5 bases). Trimming left V 5 bases short and J 6 bases short, with 14 bases between. Looked up from germline, CDR1 is SNHLY and CDR2 is FYNNEI. The CDR3 runs to 15 residues. This chain's CDR3 is CASSSGTAVNSPLHF. In nucleotides, the CDR3 is TGTGCCAGCAGTTCCGGGACCGCAGTTAATTCACCCCTCCACTTT.

This clonotype was recorded at least ten times. The chain carries TRBV2 and TRBJ2-3; TRBD2 matches 7 bases. The J segment lost 6 bases and the V segment lost 8 bases, leaving 11 bases of the junction unmatched. The CDR3 loop spans 14 amino acids. Germline assignment: CDR1 SNHLY and CDR2 FYNNEI. This CDR3 is CASGGEYRLDTQYF. Here the CDR3 DNA reads TGTGCCAGCGGGGGGGAGTACCGCCTCGATACGCAGTATTTT.

On this clonotype: One base away lies a much larger clone, so this may be a sequencing read error. The chain carries TRBV5-5 and TRBJ1-4, with 10 bases lining up with TRBD1. Germline V gives CDR1 SGHKS, CDR2 YYEKEE (reference sequence). The trim removed 7 bases at V and 3 bases at J, leaving 9 bases unmatched. This CDR3 is 16 amino acids long. CDR3 sequence: CASGPGQGIANEKLFF. CDR3 sequence (DNA): TGTGCCAGCGGCCCGGGACAGGGGATTGCTAATGAAAAACTGTTTTTT.

This clonotype was seen ten or more times. The chain links TRBV20-1 to TRBJ2-2; a possible D gene is TRBD1 (6 bases). The CDR3 has 14 residues. Germline loops: CDR1 DFQATT, CDR2 SNEGSKA (reference sequence). Deletions cut 1 base from V and 5 bases from J, with 11 bases between. The CDR3 DNA is TGCAGTGCTAGAGTGACAGGCAGTACCGGGGAGCTGTTTTTT. It yields the protein CSARVTGSTGELFF.

In the case of this clonotype: One base away lies a much larger clone, so this may be a sequencing read error. The chain links TRBV6-6 to TRBJ2-1, with 11 bases lining up with TRBD2. The CDR3 has 17 amino acids. The germline gives CDR1 MNHNY, CDR2 SVGAGI (reference sequence). The CDR3 DNA sequence: TGTGCCAGCAGGCAGCTCCCGGGACTAGCGGCCTACAATGAGCAGTCCTTC. This translates into CASRQLPGLAAYNEQSF.

This clonotype was counted many times. The chain recombines TRBV29-1 with TRBJ2-7, with 9 positions matching TRBD1. Germline V gene data show CDR1 as SQVTM and CDR2 as ANQGSEA. The CDR3 loop spans 15 amino acids. V gave up 5 bases and J gave up 4 bases; unmatched junction bases: 12. The CDR3 coding sequence is TGCAGCGTTATCGCCCTGGACAGGGGCCTTTACGAGCAGTACTTC. Protein product: CSVIALDRGLYEQYF.

The chain links TRBV30 to TRBJ2-7, with 13 bases aligning to TRBD2. Germline assignment: CDR1 GTSNPN and CDR2 SVGIG (reference sequence). The CDR3 is made up of 16 amino acids. After removal of 6 bases from V and 5 bases from J, the junction contained 13 bases not matched to a gene. The CDR3 bases are TGTGCCTGCACGCGACTAGCGGGAGGTAGTTACCACGAGCAGTACTTC. Protein sequence: CACTRLAGGSYHEQYF.

This clonotype was counted ten times or more. The V gene is TRBV4-1, the J gene TRBJ2-7; D gene ambiguous. The germline V gene has CDR1 MGHRA and CDR2 YSYEKL. CDR3 size: 14 residues. V lost 1 base, J lost 1 base, and 8 bases lay in between. The CDR3 nucleotides are TGCGCCAGCAGCCAAGTCAGAGGTTCCTACGAGCAGTACTTC. Translating gives CASSQVRGSYEQYF.

In this sample, this clonotype turned up many times. The chain carries TRBV20-1 and TRBJ2-1; D is unclear. This CDR3 region has 12 residues. The V end lost 3 bases, the J end lost 6 bases, and 9 bases lay between the germline ends. Per germline, CDR1 DFQATT and CDR2 SNEGSKA (reference sequence). Written as DNA, the CDR3 is TGCAGTGCTAGTCAAACTCCCAATGAGCAGTTCTTC. Translating it yields CSASQTPNEQFF.